The 27 T cell receptor beta chains reported below all come from one sample, sequenced in a study of T cell responses to AZD1222 COVID-19 vaccine. The repertoire was sequenced with immunoSEQ multiplex PCR; TCRdb's copy has only in-frame clones and lacks some. The sample records about 150,000 clones, 92% being singletons. The sequencing here drew on peripheral blood, taken 28 days after the second AZD1222 dose. These TCRs come from an adult who received the AZD1222 COVID-19 vaccine.

The rearrangement links TRBV5-1 to TRBJ1-6; weak D call: TRBD1 (6 bases). This CDR3 is built from 15 residues. Trimming stripped 4 bases from V and 8 bases from J, with 16 bases between. Germline assignment: CDR1 SGHRS and CDR2 YFSETQ. The CDR3 spells CASSQDSYPYSPLHF. The CDR3 DNA is TGCGCCAGCAGCCAGGACAGTTATCCTTATTCACCCCTCCACTTT.

The chain couples TRBV4-3 to TRBJ2-7; D is possibly TRBD2 (5 bases). Trimming shortened V by 5 bases and J by 0 bases, and 20 bases separated the two germline ends. This CDR3 spans 17 amino acids. Germline V lookup: CDR1 LGHNA, CDR2 YSLEER. Here the CDR3 DNA reads TGCGCCAGCAGCTCAACCCTGGCGGGTCGACTCTCCTACGAGCAGTACTTC. As protein: CASSSTLAGRLSYEQYF.

The chain joins TRBV11-2 to TRBJ2-6, with a possible D match to TRBD2 (5 bases). The germline V gene has CDR1 SGHAT and CDR2 FQNNGV. The V gene lost 5 bases and the J gene lost 2 bases, with 19 bases spanning the gap. The CDR3 covers 18 residues. The CDR3 sequence: CASSTIGSRGPGANVLTF. In nucleotides, the CDR3 is TGTGCCAGCAGCACCATCGGGTCGAGAGGGCCTGGGGCCAACGTCCTGACTTTC.

The chain uses TRBV19 and TRBJ2-7; 9 positions agree with TRBD1. The CDR3 consists of 14 residues. After removal of 8 bases from V and 3 bases from J, the junction contained 8 bases not matched to a gene. CDR1 is LNHDA and CDR2 is SQIVND in the germline V gene (reference sequence). CDR3 coding DNA: TGTGCCAGTTCTCCGGGACAGGGTTTCTACGAGCAGTACTTC. This sequence encodes CASSPGQGFYEQYF.

This chain connects TRBV5-6 to TRBJ1-6, with D possibly being TRBD1 (6 bases). The CDR3 is 14 residues long. Trimming left V 2 bases short and J 9 bases short, with 12 bases between. Germline CDR1 and CDR2: SGHDT and YYEEEE. CDR3: CASSFTKGVSPLHF. The CDR3 DNA is TGTGCCAGCAGCTTCACCAAGGGGGTTTCACCCCTCCACTTT.

This clone was observed a single time. This chain uses TRBV28 with TRBJ1-2, with a weak D call TRBD1 (6 bases). Trimming removed 6 bases from V and 3 bases from J, with 20 bases in between. Germline assignment: CDR1 MDHEN and CDR2 SYDVKM. The CDR3 is 16 residues long. CDR3 protein: CASRMEYDRLYYGYTF. Here the CDR3 DNA reads TGTGCCAGCAGGATGGAATACGACAGGCTTTACTATGGCTACACCTTC.

This clone has a single count. Other DNA variants within this sample encode the same CDR3. The chain is built from TRBV6-2 or TRBV6-3 and TRBJ2-1; D ambiguous. CDR3 length: 12 amino acids. Germline loops: CDR1 MNHEY, CDR2 SVGEGT. V lost 1 base to trimming and J lost 7 bases, with 5 bases between them. CDR3 sequence (DNA): TGTGCCAGCAGTTACTGGGGTAATGAGCAGTTCTTC. Encoded protein: CASSYWGNEQFF.

CDR3 DNA sequence: TGTGCCAGTACCTCAGACAGGGGTTATTTTCGGAGTCAGCCCCAGCATTTT. It translates to CASTSDRGYFRSQPQHF. This chain connects TRBV19 to TRBJ1-5; 8 positions match TRBD1. Germline-derived CDR1 and CDR2 are LNHDA and SQIVND (reference sequence). The CDR3 covers 17 residues. V shed 7 bases and J 6 bases; nucleotides not matched to a gene: 17.

The sample holds one count of this clone. The chain combines TRBV5-4 with TRBJ2-2; D may be TRBD1 (6 bases). Germline lookup yields CDR1 SGHNT and CDR2 YYREEE (reference sequence). Trimming cost V 0 bases and J 1 base, with 10 bases left between them. This CDR3 contains 16 residues. CDR3 DNA: TGTGCCAGCAGCTTGGGAGGGACAATGAACACCGGGGAGCTGTTTTTT. Its protein is CASSLGGTMNTGELFF.

The CDR3 bases are TGTGCCAGCAGCGAGGGACTAGCGGGAGGAATATCTGGGGCCAACGTCCTGACTTTC. Protein product: CASSEGLAGGISGANVLTF. This chain connects TRBV9 to TRBJ2-6; 15 nucleotides agree with TRBD2. The V segment lost 3 bases and the J segment 1 base; nucleotides outside the gene matches: 5. Germline V CDR1 and CDR2: SGDLS, YYNGEE. The CDR3 has 19 amino acids.

The J gene is TRBJ2-7, the V gene TRBV7-9; D might be TRBD1 (6 bases). The germline V gene encodes CDR1 SEHNR and CDR2 FQNEAQ (reference sequence). Trimming cost V 5 bases and J 2 bases, with 10 bases left between them. The CDR3 has 13 amino acids. CDR3 region: CASSRTAPYEQYF. The DNA for the CDR3 is TGTGCCAGCAGCCGGACAGCCCCCTACGAGCAGTACTTC.

This chain connects TRBV5-6 to TRBJ2-1; D is tentatively TRBD1 or TRBD2 (5 bases each). Trimming cost V 7 bases and J 2 bases, with 22 bases left between them. Germline V CDR1 and CDR2: SGHDT, YYEEEE. This CDR3 region has 17 residues. The CDR3 sequence: CASRPGEGPYAYNEQFF. The CDR3 DNA reads as TGTGCCAGCCGACCGGGCGAGGGGCCTTACGCCTACAATGAGCAGTTCTTC.

The rearrangement joins TRBV6-5 to TRBJ1-6, with TRBD1 as a possible D gene (6 bases). The V end was cut by 8 bases, the J end by 8 bases, with 13 bases between. In germline, CDR1 is MNHEY, CDR2 SVGAGI. The CDR3 has 13 amino acids. The CDR3: CASVRTEDSPLHF. The CDR3 coding sequence is TGTGCCAGCGTTAGGACAGAGGATTCACCCCTCCACTTT.

The V call is TRBV18, the J call TRBJ1-2; the D gene is possibly TRBD1 (6 bases). The CDR3 covers 14 residues. Trimming removed 3 bases from V and 7 bases from J, with 15 bases in between. Looked up from germline, CDR1 is KGHSH and CDR2 is LQKENI. CDR3 bases: TGTGCCAGCTCACCGGGGGGACACGGGTTTGGCTACACCTTC. This gives the protein CASSPGGHGFGYTF.

The chain couples TRBV5-1 to TRBJ2-2, with D possibly TRBD2 on 5 matching bases. Germline assignment: CDR1 SGHRS and CDR2 YFSETQ. V was shortened by 4 bases and J by 3 bases, with 16 bases between the two germline ends. CDR3 length: 16 residues. The CDR3 reads CASSGLASSYTGELFF. The CDR3 DNA sequence: TGCGCCAGCAGCGGCCTCGCTAGCAGTTACACCGGGGAGCTGTTTTTT.

This chain joins TRBV3-1 (or the pseudogene TRBV3-2) and TRBJ1-3; TRBD1 is a possible D gene (6 bases). Germline V gene data show CDR1 as LGHDT and CDR2 as YNNKEL (reference sequence). V lost 2 bases and J 2 bases, leaving 13 bases between the germline ends. The CDR3 loop spans 16 amino acids. The CDR3 coding sequence is TGTGCCAGCAGCCAATTACAGGGTACGGCTGGAAACACCATATATTTT. Encoded protein: CASSQLQGTAGNTIYF.

This chain uses TRBV29-1 with TRBJ2-5; TRBD2 might be the D (6 bases). Germline CDR1 SQVTM, CDR2 ANQGSEA. This CDR3 spans 13 amino acids. V lost 4 bases to trimming and J lost 2 bases, with 11 bases between them. CDR3 nucleotides: TGCAGCGTTGGTGCGGGAACACAAGAGACCCAGTACTTC. Its protein product is CSVGAGTQETQYF.

This chain links TRBV5-4 with TRBJ1-4, with no clear D. V lost 4 bases, J lost 4 bases, and 29 bases lay in between. This CDR3 has 20 residues. Germline V gene data show CDR1 as SGHNT and CDR2 as YYREEE (reference sequence). CDR3 loop: CASSRPSPADPLNFNEKLFF. The CDR3 DNA follows: TGTGCCAGCAGCCGACCATCCCCCGCCGACCCCCTGAACTTTAATGAAAAACTGTTTTTT.

This clone was recorded only once. The V call is TRBV15, the J call TRBJ1-2, with no clear D. The CDR3 is made up of 13 amino acids. Trimming left V 0 bases short and J 9 bases short, with 11 bases between. The germline gives CDR1 LNHNV, CDR2 YYDKDF (reference sequence). The CDR3, as DNA: TGTGCCACCAGCAGAGATGCCACTTGGAGCTACACCTTC. Translation: CATSRDATWSYTF.

The gene calls are TRBV18 and TRBJ2-2; 7 bases line up with TRBD1. CDR1 KGHSH and CDR2 LQKENI come from the germline V gene. V was clipped by 4 bases and J by 3 bases; unmatched bases: 5. The CDR3 is 15 residues long. CDR3 region: CASSLRQGDTGELFF. CDR3 DNA sequence: TGTGCCAGCTCACTGAGACAGGGAGACACCGGGGAGCTGTTTTTT.

This chain joins TRBV11-2 and TRBJ2-3, with TRBD2 matching over 10 bases. The CDR3 contains 19 residues. V lost 5 bases and J lost 0; bases outside the gene matches: 14. CDR1 and CDR2 from the germline V gene are SGHAT and FQNNGV. The CDR3 nucleotides are TGTGCCAGCAGCGCGAGGTCGGTAGCGGGAGGTTTGAGCACAGATACGCAGTATTTT. Encoded protein: CASSARSVAGGLSTDTQYF.

This clone was seen a handful of times. The J gene is TRBJ1-6, the V gene TRBV5-1, with 7 bases lining up with TRBD1. The germline V gene has CDR1 SGHRS and CDR2 YFSETQ. The CDR3 length is 15 residues. With V trimmed by 1 base and J by 6 bases, 4 bases remained unmatched. DNA for the CDR3: TGCGCCAGCAGCTTGCTGGGACAGACTAATTCACCCCTCCACTTT. This encodes CASSLLGQTNSPLHF.

The chain combines TRBV6-5 with TRBJ1-1; 7 nucleotides match TRBD1. The CDR3 loop spans 14 amino acids. Germline V gene sequence: CDR1 MNHEY, CDR2 SVGAGI. The V gene end was trimmed by 6 bases and the J gene end by 0 bases; junction bases not matched to a gene: 4. CDR3 in DNA: TGTGCCAGCAGGCAGGGGGGCATGAACACTGAAGCTTTCTTT. The encoded protein is CASRQGGMNTEAFF.

The J gene is TRBJ2-5, the V gene TRBV2; D might be TRBD2 (7 bases). Trimming removed 4 bases from V and 2 bases from J, with 20 bases in between. CDR1 SNHLY and CDR2 FYNNEI come from the germline V gene. This CDR3 comprises 17 residues. DNA for the CDR3: TGTGCCAGCAGTGCTTCCACGGGGGGCGGAAGACAAGAGACCCAGTACTTC. Protein product: CASSASTGGGRQETQYF.

The chain recombines TRBV6-2 or TRBV6-3 with TRBJ2-5; TRBD1 agrees at 9 bases. The V gene end was trimmed by 2 bases and the J gene end by 0 bases; junction bases not matched to a gene: 1. This CDR3 contains 15 residues. Germline V lookup: CDR1 MNHEY, CDR2 SVGEGT. The CDR3 region has the DNA TGTGCCAGCAGTTACCGGACAGGGGACCAAGAGACCCAGTACTTC. This codes for CASSYRTGDQETQYF.

V gene TRBV3-1 (or the pseudogene TRBV3-2) combines with J gene TRBJ2-1; 8 nucleotides line up with TRBD2. V dropped 0 bases and J dropped 6; count of bases not matched to a gene: 7. The CDR3 runs 16 residues. The V gene's germline CDR1 is LGHDT and CDR2 YNNKEL (reference sequence). The CDR3 reads CASSQDIAGIPNEQFF. The DNA of the CDR3 is TGTGCCAGCAGCCAAGATATAGCGGGAATACCCAATGAGCAGTTCTTC.

The V call is TRBV19, the J call TRBJ2-1; no clear D gene. CDR3 length: 15 residues. Germline V gives CDR1 LNHDA, CDR2 SQIVND (reference sequence). The V end lost 6 bases, the J end lost 10 bases, and 22 bases lay between the germline ends. The CDR3 sequence: CASSPYPSLTGEQFF. The CDR3, as DNA: TGTGCCAGTAGCCCCTACCCCTCTTTGACCGGCGAGCAGTTCTTC.